These 18 T cell receptor beta chains were sequenced from one sample in a study of CD8+CD57+ T cells in acquired aplastic anemia. The sequenced patients had an expansion of CD8+CD57+ cells seen by flow cytometry. The TCR beta profiling, which covered VDJ combination and CDR3 sequence, was carried out using genomic DNA as the template. TCRdb re-called the reads with MiXCR, one entry per CDR3 protein. The data hold 180,000 or so distinct CDR3 sequences, with around half observed a single time. Sample: sorted CD4+, CD8+, or CD8+CD57+ T cells (not recorded which) from PBMCs. Every receptor here comes from a human donor with aplastic anemia.

This rearrangement joins TRBV19 to TRBJ2-3, with D unresolved. V was pared by 5 bases and J by 4 bases, with 16 bases between. Germline loops: CDR1 LNHDA, CDR2 SQIVND (reference sequence). This CDR3 comprises 15 residues. The CDR3 DNA is TGTGCCAGTAGTCACCGGGCCTCTAGGGCAGATACGCAGTATTTT. This translates into CASSHRASRADTQYF.

This clonotype showed up just a few times. This chain uses TRBV15 with TRBJ2-7; the match to TRBD1 covers 7 bases. With 0 bases clipped from V and 3 bases from J, the junction kept 2 bases outside the gene matches. The CDR3 sequence is 14 residues long. CDR1 is LNHNV, CDR2 YYDKDF, per germline (reference sequence). The CDR3 protein is CATSREGGFYEQYF. CDR3 in DNA: TGTGCCACCAGCAGAGAAGGGGGCTTCTACGAGCAGTACTTC.

J is TRBJ1-5 and V is TRBV7-9, with a weak D call TRBD1 (6 bases). V lost 1 base and J lost 5, with 6 bases in between. Germline CDR1 reads SEHNR; CDR2 reads FQNEAQ (reference sequence). This CDR3 region has 13 residues. Written as DNA, the CDR3 is TGTGCCAGCAGCTTAGGACAGGATCAGCCCCAGCATTTT. Encoded protein: CASSLGQDQPQHF.

At least ten counts were recorded for this clonotype. The V gene is TRBV29-1, the J gene TRBJ1-2; D remains unclear. V was pared by 6 bases and J by 4 bases, with 24 bases between. The CDR3 is made up of 16 amino acids. Germline assignment: CDR1 SQVTM and CDR2 ANQGSEA. The CDR3 reads CSVDPSSQNVGYGYTF. The CDR3 bases are TGCAGCGTGGATCCCTCGTCGCAAAACGTGGGCTATGGCTACACCTTC. Combining the CDR3 with reference TRBV29-1 and TRBJ1-2 gives the whole variable domain SAVISQKPSRDICQRGTSLTIQCQVDSQVTMMFWYRQQPGQSLTLIATANQGSEATYESGFVIDKFPISRPNLTFSTLTVSNMSPEDSSIYLCSVDPSSQNVGYGYTFGSGTRLTVV.

This clonotype has a handful of counts. The gene calls are TRBV2 and TRBJ2-5; 8 nucleotides match TRBD2. Germline V gene data show CDR1 as SNHLY and CDR2 as FYNNEI. V gave up 5 bases and J gave up 5 bases; unmatched junction bases: 4. The CDR3 extends over 13 amino acids. CDR3 residues: CASSRERGETQYF. DNA of the CDR3: TGTGCCAGCAGTAGGGAGCGGGGGGAGACCCAGTACTTC. The full variable domain, rest sourced from reference TRBV2 and TRBJ2-5, is EPEVTQTPSHQVTQMGQEVILRCVPISNHLYFYWYRQILGQKVEFLVSFYNNEISEKSEIFDDQFSVERPDGSNFTLKIRSTKLEDSAMYFCASSRERGETQYFGPGTRLLVL.

This clonotype was seen ten or more times. The J gene is TRBJ1-2, the V gene TRBV20-1; no clear D gene. Germline V gene sequence: CDR1 DFQATT, CDR2 SNEGSKA (reference sequence). This CDR3 region has 13 residues. V was trimmed by 0 bases and J by 1 base, leaving 6 bases between them. As DNA, the CDR3 is TGCAGTGCTAGAGATGCAGTTAACTATGGCTACACCTTC. As protein: CSARDAVNYGYTF.

This chain links TRBV24-1 with TRBJ1-1; 8 nucleotides agree with TRBD1. Per the germline V gene, CDR1 is KGHDR and CDR2 is SFDVKD. Trimming at V came to 7 bases and at J to 1 base, leaving 4 bases not matched to a gene. This CDR3 spans 14 amino acids. The CDR3 sequence is CATRGQGPNTEAFF. CDR3 DNA sequence: TGTGCCACCAGAGGACAGGGCCCGAACACTGAAGCTTTCTTT.

This clonotype was found many times. V is TRBV5-1 and J is TRBJ2-7, with 15 bases that match TRBD2. The CDR3 is 19 residues long. With 4 bases clipped from V and 1 base from J, the junction kept 12 bases outside the gene matches. CDR1 SGHRS and CDR2 YFSETQ come from the germline V gene. The CDR3 protein is CASSAWTSGRAEGSYEQYF. CDR3 coding DNA: TGCGCCAGCAGCGCCTGGACTAGCGGGAGGGCCGAGGGTTCCTACGAGCAGTACTTC.

This clonotype has ten or more counts. The CDR3 bases are TGCAGTGCTCGAACCCAGACCGGGACACAAACAACTAATGAAAAACTGTTTTTT. Its translation is CSARTQTGTQTTNEKLFF. The gene calls are TRBV20-1 and TRBJ1-4; D possibly corresponds to TRBD1 (6 bases). Germline V gene sequence: CDR1 DFQATT, CDR2 SNEGSKA (reference sequence). The CDR3 spans 18 residues. V was clipped by 5 bases and J by 0 bases, with 22 bases between them.

This clonotype was recorded many times. The rearrangement joins TRBV18 to TRBJ2-7; 9 nucleotides agree with TRBD2. Trimming took 3 bases from V and 4 from J; bases not matched to a gene: 7. Per the germline V gene, CDR1 is KGHSH and CDR2 is LQKENI. The CDR3 spans 15 residues. The CDR3 region has the DNA TGTGCCAGCTCACCGACCATAGCGGGAGTATACGAGCAGTACTTC. Translated: CASSPTIAGVYEQYF.

Turning to this clonotype: A read error may explain this, as a much larger clone is one base away. The chain uses TRBV19 and TRBJ2-5; D call uncertain. Germline loops: CDR1 LNHDA, CDR2 SQIVND (reference sequence). The CDR3 length is 14 residues. CDR3 DNA sequence: TGTGCCAGTGGTATAGAGTCGGCTAGAGAGACCCAGTACTTC. It is translated as CASGIESARETQYF.

This clonotype has a count of ten or more. The chain links TRBV19 to TRBJ2-6; D is undetermined. This CDR3 has 16 amino acids. Germline V gene lookup returns CDR1 LNHDA and CDR2 SQIVND (reference sequence). The ends were cut back, 7 bases at V and 3 bases at J, with 16 bases in the middle. The CDR3 nucleotides are TGTGCCAGTACCCTGCACACCTCAGGTGGGGCCAACGTCCTGACTTTC. Translation gives CASTLHTSGGANVLTF.

This clonotype was observed once. V gene TRBV10-1 combines with J gene TRBJ1-5; TRBD1 is a possible D gene (5 bases). The CDR3 consists of 16 residues. Trimming pared 0 bases from V and 1 base from J, leaving 10 bases between. CDR1 and CDR2 from the germline V gene are WNHNN and SYGVQD (reference sequence). For the CDR3, the DNA is TGCGCCAGCAGTGAGTCGGGGCGGGGAAGCAATCAGCCCCAGCATTTT. As protein: CASSESGRGSNQPQHF.

This sequence joins TRBV10-3 and TRBJ2-3; 9 bases map to TRBD2. Trimming removed 6 bases from V and 0 bases from J; junction bases left unmatched: 4. Germline CDR1 ENHRY, CDR2 SYGVKD. This CDR3 has 15 residues. The CDR3, as DNA: TGTGCCATCAGCAAGACTAGCGGAAGCACAGATACGCAGTATTTT. It translates to CAISKTSGSTDTQYF.

This clonotype was counted between two and nine times. The genes are TRBV15 and TRBJ1-1; TRBD1 matches 8 bases. The CDR3 is 15 residues long. The germline V gene has CDR1 LNHNV and CDR2 YYDKDF (reference sequence). The V segment lost 9 bases and the J segment 0 bases; nucleotides outside the gene matches: 9. The CDR3 sequence: CATRTGLRMNTEAFF. The CDR3, as DNA: TGTGCCACTCGGACAGGGCTAAGGATGAACACTGAAGCTTTCTTT.

The chain recombines TRBV6-1 with TRBJ2-7, with a possible D match to TRBD2 (6 bases). V was pared by 5 bases and J by 3 bases, with 20 bases between. The CDR3 is 16 amino acids. Germline assignment: CDR1 MNHNS and CDR2 SASEGT. Written as DNA, the CDR3 is TGTGCCAGCAGTCCCTACTACCCCGGGGGAGGCTACGAGCAGTACTTC. Residues: CASSPYYPGGGYEQYF.

The V gene is TRBV10-3, the J gene TRBJ2-3; 7 bases are a match to TRBD2. Germline CDR1 reads ENHRY; CDR2 reads SYGVKD. The CDR3 has 14 residues. The ends lost 7 bases at V and 0 bases at J; junction bases unmatched: 4. CDR3 in DNA: TGTGCCATCAAGAGCGGGATAAGCACAGATACGCAGTATTTT. Its translation: CAIKSGISTDTQYF.

The J gene is TRBJ1-2, the V gene TRBV6-2 or TRBV6-3; TRBD1 is a possible D gene (5 bases). Trimming took off 6 bases at V and 8 bases at J, with 25 bases between the two ends. This CDR3 is built from 16 residues. Germline CDR1 is MNHEY and CDR2 is SVGEGT. The CDR3 reads CASSRKPGPISQGYTF. The CDR3 nucleotides are TGTGCCAGCAGCCGAAAACCAGGGCCAATATCGCAAGGCTACACCTTC.